The 25 T cell receptor beta chains presented below share a single source sample, sequenced in a study of radiotherapy plus CTLA-4 blockade in lung cancer. TCRdb's copy holds only in-frame clones and misses some; the assay was immunoSEQ multiplex PCR. The table shows some 73,000 clones, with about 79% occurring only once. This material consisted of peripheral blood, taken from a patient treated with radiotherapy plus ipilimumab. The origin of the receptors is a human donor with non-small cell lung cancer whose response to radiotherapy plus ipilimumab could not be evaluated. Some clones in this sample may be carry-over from other donors' samples.

CDR3 loop: CASSEAPSGGLSAETQYF. For the CDR3, the DNA is TGTGCCAGCAGTGAAGCGCCCAGCGGGGGGCTGTCGGCGGAGACCCAGTACTTC. The chain carries TRBV6-1 and TRBJ2-5; 9 positions match TRBD2. The CDR3 covers 18 residues. Germline V gene data show CDR1 as MNHNS and CDR2 as SASEGT. The V segment lost 0 bases and the J segment 5 bases; nucleotides outside the gene matches: 13.

The chain is built from TRBV7-9 and TRBJ1-1; D is unresolved. The CDR3 contains 13 residues. Germline loops: CDR1 SEHNR, CDR2 FQNEAQ (reference sequence). The V gene lost 2 bases and the J gene lost 4 bases, with 8 bases spanning the gap. CDR3 in amino acids: CASSLLEGTEAFF. The CDR3 DNA reads as TGTGCCAGCAGCTTATTGGAGGGCACTGAAGCTTTCTTT.

This rearrangement joins TRBV5-1 to TRBJ2-2; D not resolved. The V end was cut by 1 base, the J end by 0 bases, with 7 bases between. The CDR3 covers 15 residues. Germline assignment: CDR1 SGHRS and CDR2 YFSETQ. The DNA for the CDR3 is TGCGCCAGCAGCTTGACAGTTCCGAACACCGGGGAGCTGTTTTTT. The encoded protein is CASSLTVPNTGELFF. Together with reference TRBV5-1 and TRBJ2-2, the CDR3 gives the full variable domain: KAGVTQTPRYLIKTRGQQVTLSCSPISGHRSVSWYQQTPGQGLQFLFEYFSETQRNKGNFPGRFSGRQFSNSRSEMNVSTLELGDSALYLCASSLTVPNTGELFFGEGSRLTVL.

In this sample, this clone turned up once. The rearrangement links TRBV28 to TRBJ1-1, with TRBD1 identical over 8 bases. There are 18 residues in the CDR3. Looked up from germline, CDR1 is MDHEN and CDR2 is SYDVKM. With 3 bases clipped from V and 0 bases from J, the junction kept 12 bases outside the gene matches. The CDR3 region has the DNA TGTGCCAGCAGTTTCCCCCGGGACAGGCCCCTTATGAACACTGAAGCTTTCTTT. Translation gives CASSFPRDRPLMNTEAFF.

This clone was detected ten times or more. The chain joins TRBV30 to TRBJ2-6; D possibly corresponds to TRBD1 (5 bases). Germline lookup yields CDR1 GTSNPN and CDR2 SVGIG (reference sequence). The CDR3 is 15 residues long. The V and J ends lost 8 bases and 0 bases respectively, with 14 bases between them. CDR3 sequence reads: CATDTDRSGANVLTF. In DNA form, the CDR3 reads TGTGCCACGGACACCGACCGCTCTGGGGCCAACGTCCTGACTTTC.

This chain links TRBV4-1 with TRBJ1-2, with D perhaps matching TRBD1 (5 bases). Looked up from germline, CDR1 is MGHRA and CDR2 is YSYEKL. V was pared by 2 bases and J by 5 bases, with 15 bases between. This CDR3 is built from 15 residues. Written as DNA, the CDR3 is TGCGCCAGCAGCCAAACCGGGACTGCCTCTTATGGCTACACCTTC. As protein: CASSQTGTASYGYTF.

The J gene is TRBJ2-1, the V gene TRBV4-1; 7 bases map to TRBD1. In germline, CDR1 is MGHRA, CDR2 YSYEKL. The CDR3 totals 15 residues. Unmatched junction bases numbered 9, after V lost 3 bases and J lost 7 bases. The CDR3 here is CASSHLQGSLNEQFF. The CDR3 region has the DNA TGCGCCAGCAGCCACTTACAGGGGTCCCTAAATGAGCAGTTCTTC.

This clone turned up a few times. The chain employs TRBV7-2 and TRBJ1-3, with D possibly TRBD1 on 5 matching bases. In germline, CDR1 is SGHTA, CDR2 FQGNSA. The V end was cut by 6 bases, the J end by 3 bases, with 15 bases between. CDR3 length equals 15 residues. The CDR3 protein is CASSQTRGIGNTIYF. The CDR3 coding sequence is TGTGCCAGCAGTCAGACTAGGGGAATTGGAAACACCATATATTTT.

This chain links TRBV9 with TRBJ1-1; D gene uncertain. Germline CDR1 SGDLS, CDR2 YYNGEE. This CDR3 contains 13 residues. V was cut by 0 bases and J by 3 bases, with 6 bases left in between. CDR3 sequence (DNA): TGTGCCAGCAGCGTAGGTGGCCACACTGAAGCTTTCTTT. Protein: CASSVGGHTEAFF.

J is TRBJ1-2 and V is TRBV5-1; D perhaps matches TRBD1 (5 bases). Trimming cost V 0 bases and J 0 bases, with 9 bases left between them. Germline CDR1 SGHRS, CDR2 YFSETQ. CDR3 length: 15 amino acids. In nucleotides, the CDR3 is TGCGCCAGCAGCTTGGCCGGGGGAGCTAACTATGGCTACACCTTC. It translates to CASSLAGGANYGYTF.

Only a few counts were recorded for this clone. The rearrangement links TRBV2 to TRBJ2-7; maybe TRBD1 (6 bases). CDR1 is SNHLY, CDR2 FYNNEI, per germline. This CDR3 contains 12 residues. Deletions cut 9 bases from V and 5 bases from J, with 14 bases between. The CDR3 spells CARWDKANEQYF. The CDR3 DNA follows: TGTGCCAGATGGGACAAGGCGAACGAGCAGTACTTC. The whole variable domain, filled in from reference TRBV2 and TRBJ2-7, reads EPEVTQTPSHQVTQMGQEVILRCVPISNHLYFYWYRQILGQKVEFLVSFYNNEISEKSEIFDDQFSVERPDGSNFTLKIRSTKLEDSAMYFCARWDKANEQYFGPGTRLTVT.

The chain joins TRBV2 to TRBJ2-3; 16 bases match TRBD2. This CDR3 region has 17 residues. Germline assignment: CDR1 SNHLY and CDR2 FYNNEI. V dropped 6 bases and J dropped 5; count of bases not matched to a gene: 8. The CDR3 is CASSAGLAGGPVDTQYF. The CDR3 DNA sequence: TGTGCCAGCAGCGCGGGACTAGCGGGGGGGCCGGTAGATACGCAGTATTTT. The whole variable domain, filled in from reference TRBV2 and TRBJ2-3, reads EPEVTQTPSHQVTQMGQEVILRCVPISNHLYFYWYRQILGQKVEFLVSFYNNEISEKSEIFDDQFSVERPDGSNFTLKIRSTKLEDSAMYFCASSAGLAGGPVDTQYFGPGTRLTVL.

The V call is TRBV7-8, the J call TRBJ1-5; 7 bases agree with TRBD1. This CDR3 spans 13 amino acids. V was clipped by 4 bases and J by 4 bases; unmatched bases: 1. Germline CDR1 and CDR2: SGHVS and FQNEAQ. The CDR3 is CASSSDRNQPQHF. In DNA form, the CDR3 reads TGTGCCAGCAGCTCGGACAGGAATCAGCCCCAGCATTTT.

This clone was counted once. The chain recombines TRBV7-2 with TRBJ2-7, with TRBD1 matching 8 bases. The CDR3 contains 15 residues. Germline loops: CDR1 SGHTA, CDR2 FQGNSA. V was pared by 4 bases and J by 6 bases, with 11 bases of the junction left unmatched. The CDR3, as DNA: TGTGCCAGCAGCTCTCCCGGGACAGGTATACTCGAGCAGTACTTC. This sequence encodes CASSSPGTGILEQYF.

This clone was seen just once. The rearrangement links TRBV5-4 to TRBJ2-3; TRBD2 aligns across 9 bases. Trimming cost V 4 bases and J 13 bases; bases outside gene matches: 7. Germline values: CDR1 SGHNT, CDR2 YYREEE (reference sequence). This CDR3 spans 12 amino acids. As DNA, the CDR3 is TGTGCCAGCAGCCCTAGCGGGGCCGTCGAGTATTTT. Translation gives CASSPSGAVEYF.

This chain links TRBV5-1 with TRBJ2-7; 8 bases are shared with TRBD2. CDR1 SGHRS and CDR2 YFSETQ come from the germline V gene. J lost 6 bases, V lost 1 base, and 6 bases had no gene match. The CDR3 is 14 residues long. CDR3: CASSLPSGGGEQYF. In nucleotides, the CDR3 is TGCGCCAGCAGCTTGCCCAGCGGGGGCGGCGAGCAGTACTTC.

By its share, this clone is medium-sized (0.01 to 0.1%). The rearrangement joins TRBV7-3 to TRBJ2-3; TRBD1 agrees at 10 bases. This CDR3 region has 14 residues. Germline lookup yields CDR1 SGHTA and CDR2 FQGTGA. V lost 5 bases and J lost 9; bases outside the gene matches: 8. The CDR3 DNA reads TGTGCCAGCAGCCCCGGGACAGGGGAAGTCACGCAGTATTTT. It codes for CASSPGTGEVTQYF.

The DNA for the CDR3 is TGTGCCAGCAGTTTAAATTTTGAGGTCGGGGAGCTGTTTTTT. This encodes CASSLNFEVGELFF. The rearrangement joins TRBV28 to TRBJ2-2; D gene unclear. This CDR3 is built from 14 residues. V was trimmed by 2 bases and J by 7 bases, leaving 11 bases between them. Germline CDR1 reads MDHEN; CDR2 reads SYDVKM.

The genes are TRBV5-5 and TRBJ1-2, with D unresolved. Trimming removed 4 bases from V and 8 bases from J, with 18 bases in between. This CDR3 has 14 amino acids. Germline CDR1 reads SGHKS; CDR2 reads YYEKEE (reference sequence). This chain's CDR3 is CASSKDGLEVGYTF. The DNA for the CDR3 is TGTGCCAGCAGCAAGGACGGTCTGGAGGTCGGCTACACCTTC.

The chain links TRBV7-2 to TRBJ1-3; TRBD1 might be the D (6 bases). Trimming took 5 bases from V and 3 from J, leaving 14 bases between them. This CDR3 region has 15 residues. Germline values: CDR1 SGHTA, CDR2 FQGNSA. This CDR3 is CASSEGGARGNTIYF. The CDR3 DNA reads TGTGCCAGCAGCGAGGGGGGGGCGCGTGGAAACACCATATATTTT.

The chain links TRBV7-8 to TRBJ1-2; 10 bases align to TRBD1. This CDR3 is built from 16 residues. With V trimmed by 1 base and J by 3 bases, 5 bases remained unmatched. From germline, CDR1 is SGHVS and CDR2 FQNEAQ. This CDR3 reads CASSLGGQGVYYGYTF. In nucleotides, the CDR3 is TGTGCCAGCAGCTTAGGAGGACAGGGGGTTTACTATGGCTACACCTTC.

This rearrangement joins TRBV9 to TRBJ2-6; 7 bases line up with TRBD1. The CDR3 loop spans 15 amino acids. The germline gives CDR1 SGDLS, CDR2 YYNGEE. Trimming at V came to 4 bases and at J to 3 bases, leaving 4 bases not matched to a gene. The CDR3 here is CASSQQGNGANVLTF. CDR3 in DNA: TGTGCCAGCAGCCAACAGGGGAATGGGGCCAACGTCCTGACTTTC.

The chain uses TRBV7-2 and TRBJ1-6, with 9 bases identical to TRBD1. Trimming cost V 5 bases and J 10 bases; bases outside gene matches: 6. Germline CDR1 SGHTA, CDR2 FQGNSA. The CDR3 loop spans 14 amino acids. In DNA, the CDR3 is TGTGCCAGCAGCCTTGGGACAGGGTGGTCACCCCTCCACTTT. This encodes CASSLGTGWSPLHF.

The J gene is TRBJ1-4, the V gene TRBV5-1, with TRBD1 as a possible D gene (5 bases). Deletions cut 0 bases from V and 8 bases from J, with 11 bases between. Per the germline V gene, CDR1 is SGHRS and CDR2 is YFSETQ. There are 14 residues in the CDR3. The CDR3 is CASSLEWGWEKLFF. CDR3 coding DNA: TGCGCCAGCAGCTTGGAATGGGGCTGGGAAAAACTGTTTTTT. The full variable domain, rest sourced from reference TRBV5-1 and TRBJ1-4, is KAGVTQTPRYLIKTRGQQVTLSCSPISGHRSVSWYQQTPGQGLQFLFEYFSETQRNKGNFPGRFSGRQFSNSRSEMNVSTLELGDSALYLCASSLEWGWEKLFFGSGTQLSVL.

This clone showed up just a few times. The V call is TRBV7-2, the J call TRBJ1-2; D is uncertain. The V gene lost 0 bases and the J gene lost 8 bases, with 10 bases spanning the gap. The CDR3 spans 13 residues. Germline lookup yields CDR1 SGHTA and CDR2 FQGNSA. In nucleotides, the CDR3 is TGTGCCAGCAGCTTAGCTACCGGAGGCGGCTACACCTTC. Protein sequence: CASSLATGGGYTF.